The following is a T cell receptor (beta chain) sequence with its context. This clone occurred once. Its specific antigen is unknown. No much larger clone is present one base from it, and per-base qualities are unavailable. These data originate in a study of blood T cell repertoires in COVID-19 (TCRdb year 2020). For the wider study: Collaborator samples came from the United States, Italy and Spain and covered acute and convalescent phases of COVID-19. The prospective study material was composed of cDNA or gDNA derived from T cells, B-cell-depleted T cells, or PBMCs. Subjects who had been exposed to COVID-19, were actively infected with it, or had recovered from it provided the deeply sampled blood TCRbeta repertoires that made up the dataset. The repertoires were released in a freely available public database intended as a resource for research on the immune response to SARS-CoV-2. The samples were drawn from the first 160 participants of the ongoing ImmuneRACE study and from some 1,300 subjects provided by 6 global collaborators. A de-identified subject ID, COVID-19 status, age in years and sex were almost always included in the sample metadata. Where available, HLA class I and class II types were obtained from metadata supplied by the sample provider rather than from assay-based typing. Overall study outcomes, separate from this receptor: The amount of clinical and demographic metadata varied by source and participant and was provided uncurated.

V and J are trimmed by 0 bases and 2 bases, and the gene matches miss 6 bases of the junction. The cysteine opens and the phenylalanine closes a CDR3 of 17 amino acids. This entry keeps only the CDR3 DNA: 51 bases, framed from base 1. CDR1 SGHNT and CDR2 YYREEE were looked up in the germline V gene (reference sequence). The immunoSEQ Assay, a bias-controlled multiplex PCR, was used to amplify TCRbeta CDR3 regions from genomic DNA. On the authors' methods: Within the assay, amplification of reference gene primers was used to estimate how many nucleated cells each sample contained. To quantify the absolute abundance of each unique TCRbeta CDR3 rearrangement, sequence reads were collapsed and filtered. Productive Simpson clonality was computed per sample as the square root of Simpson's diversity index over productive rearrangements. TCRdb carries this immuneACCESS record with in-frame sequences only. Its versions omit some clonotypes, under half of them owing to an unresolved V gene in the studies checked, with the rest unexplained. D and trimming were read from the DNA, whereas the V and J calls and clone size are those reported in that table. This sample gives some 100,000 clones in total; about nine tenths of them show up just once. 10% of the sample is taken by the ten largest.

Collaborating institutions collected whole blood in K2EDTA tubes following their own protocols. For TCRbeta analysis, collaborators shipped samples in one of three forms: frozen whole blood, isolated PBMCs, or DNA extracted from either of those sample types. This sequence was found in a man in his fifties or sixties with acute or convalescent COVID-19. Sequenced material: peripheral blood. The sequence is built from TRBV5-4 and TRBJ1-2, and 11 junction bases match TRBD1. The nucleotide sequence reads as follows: TGTGCCAGCAGCTTGGGGGGACAGGGGGGCACCAACTATGGCTACACCTTC. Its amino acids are CASSLGGQGGTNYGYTF.